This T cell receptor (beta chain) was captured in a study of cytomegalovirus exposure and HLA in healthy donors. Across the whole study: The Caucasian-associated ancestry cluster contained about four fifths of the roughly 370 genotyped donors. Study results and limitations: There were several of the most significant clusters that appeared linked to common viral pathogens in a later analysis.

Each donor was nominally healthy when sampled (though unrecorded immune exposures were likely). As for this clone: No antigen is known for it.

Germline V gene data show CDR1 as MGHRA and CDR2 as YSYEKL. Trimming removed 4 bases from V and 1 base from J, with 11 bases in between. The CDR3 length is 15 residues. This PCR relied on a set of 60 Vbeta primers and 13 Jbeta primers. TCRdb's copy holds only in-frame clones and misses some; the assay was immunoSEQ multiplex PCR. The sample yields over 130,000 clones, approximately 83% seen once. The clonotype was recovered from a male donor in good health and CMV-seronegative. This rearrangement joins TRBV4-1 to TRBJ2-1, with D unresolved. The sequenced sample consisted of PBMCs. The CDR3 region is CASSPLAVSYNEQFF. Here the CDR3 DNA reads TGCGCCAGCAGCCCTCTGGCCGTATCCTACAATGAGCAGTTCTTC.